In its sample, the clone carrying this TCR beta chain was seen once. Profiled with immunoSEQ multiplex PCR; TCRdb holds only in-frame clones, not every one. The sample has 200,000 or so clones; approximately 90% are singletons. This record comes from a study of blood T cell repertoires in COVID-19. At the level of the study: COVID-19 samples from acute and convalescent phases originated in the United States, Italy and Spain.

The specimen was peripheral blood. This sequence was found in a man in his sixties or seventies with acute or convalescent COVID-19.

CDR3 in DNA: TGTGCCAGCAGCTTAGGTAGCGGGAGCGGCACAGATACGCAGTATTTT. The encoded protein is CASSLGSGSGTDTQYF. The V and J genes are TRBV7-3 and TRBJ2-3, with 9 bases matching TRBD2. The V segment lost 2 bases and the J segment 1 base; nucleotides outside the gene matches: 4. Germline CDR1 is SGHTA and CDR2 is FQGTGA. This CDR3 is built from 16 residues.